The sequence of this T cell receptor beta chain was determined in a study of blood T cell repertoires in COVID-19. Study-level background: The United States, Italy and Spain were the sources of the acute and convalescent COVID-19 samples.

The V gene end was trimmed by 3 bases and the J gene end by 5 bases; junction bases not matched to a gene: 4. This CDR3 region has 14 residues. Germline CDR1 and CDR2: SGDLS and YYNGEE. The table lists this clone with a few counts. Per the original methods: The assay estimated nucleated cells by amplifying reference gene primers. Clones were read by immunoSEQ multiplex PCR, and TCRdb kept only the in-frame ones, dropping some. That table supplies the V and J calls and clone size; D and trimming were determined from the DNA. The data show around 190,000 clones, about 76% seen once. The chain recombines TRBV9 with TRBJ1-1; 10 bases are shared with TRBD1. Sequenced material: peripheral blood. The receptor was isolated from a woman aged 50 to 60 with active or convalescent COVID-19. This chain's CDR3 is CASSATGGGTEAFF. The CDR3 DNA sequence: TGTGCCAGCAGCGCGACAGGGGGCGGGACTGAAGCTTTCTTT.